The 26 T cell receptor beta chains below come from one sample, sequenced in a study of blood T cells in healthy people across ages. A second roughly 7 to 11 cycle PCR used barcoded and J-beta primers. TCRdb reprocessed the 5' RACE reads via MiXCR and lists one record per CDR3 protein. Among 800,000 to 950,000 distinct CDR3 sequences listed, roughly 50% were seen once. Sequencing was done on a sample of blood. The receptors come from a man aged 25 to 40 in good health.

This clonotype has only a few counts. CDR3 nucleotide sequence: TGTGCCAGCAGCTTCGGGACTAGCGGGGGGGCCTACGAGCAGTACTTC. This sequence encodes CASSFGTSGGAYEQYF. This chain links TRBV7-2 with TRBJ2-7, with 16 bases lining up with TRBD2. The germline gives CDR1 SGHTA, CDR2 FQGNSA. This CDR3 spans 16 amino acids. The V gene end was trimmed by 3 bases and the J gene end by 2 bases; junction bases not matched to a gene: 1.

The V and J genes are TRBV4-1 and TRBJ2-1, with no clear D. V was cut by 0 bases and J by 6 bases, with 12 bases left in between. CDR1 and CDR2 from the germline V gene are MGHRA and YSYEKL. CDR3 size: 15 residues. CDR3 nucleotide sequence: TGCGCCAGCAGCCAAGAGGGATTAGACTTCAATGAGCAGTTCTTC. It translates to CASSQEGLDFNEQFF.

The CDR3 bases are TGCAGTGCTGGTCAGGACAGGGCCTACAATGAGCAGTTCTTC. Protein: CSAGQDRAYNEQFF. J is TRBJ2-1 and V is TRBV20-1, with 8 bases that match TRBD1. Per germline, CDR1 DFQATT and CDR2 SNEGSKA (reference sequence). V was clipped by 5 bases and J by 2 bases; unmatched bases: 5. The CDR3 contains 14 residues.

V usage is TRBV2 and J usage is TRBJ1-1; D is unresolved. The CDR3 covers 15 residues. CDR1 and CDR2 (germline): SNHLY, FYNNEI. V was cut by 2 bases and J by 3 bases, with 13 bases left in between. Here the CDR3 DNA reads TGTGCCAGCAGTGAATTGGGCCCCGGGGACACTGAAGCTTTCTTT. It encodes CASSELGPGDTEAFF.

J is TRBJ2-7 and V is TRBV27, with D possibly TRBD1 on 6 matching bases. The CDR3 totals 15 residues. Germline V gene sequence: CDR1 MNHEY, CDR2 SMNVEV (reference sequence). V lost 5 bases to trimming and J lost 3 bases, with 17 bases between them. The DNA of the CDR3 is TGTGCCAGCAGTCCCCACGGACAGCAGCACTACGAGCAGTACTTC. It encodes CASSPHGQQHYEQYF.

This clonotype came up a few times. The chain has TRBV7-3 and TRBJ1-2; TRBD1 agrees at 8 bases. Germline trimming cut 5 bases from V and 6 bases from J; bases unmatched to any gene: 5. The CDR3 totals 13 residues. CDR1 and CDR2 from the germline V gene are SGHTA and FQGTGA. CDR3 bases: TGTGCCAGCAGCATAGACAGGGGCGATGGCTACACCTTC. Its protein is CASSIDRGDGYTF. The entire variable domain, with the rest obtained from reference TRBV7-3 and TRBJ1-2, is as follows: GAGVSQTPSNKVTEKGKYVELRCDPISGHTALYWYRQSLGQGPEFLIYFQGTGAADDSGLPNDRFFAVRPEGSVSTLKIQRTERGDSAVYLCASSIDRGDGYTFGSGTRLTVV.

A few counts support this clonotype. The chain carries TRBV29-1 and TRBJ2-5; D assignment may be TRBD1 or TRBD2 (5 bases each). V lost 2 bases and J lost 5, with 12 bases in between. The CDR3 length is 13 residues. CDR1 SQVTM and CDR2 ANQGSEA come from the germline V gene. The chain's CDR3 is CSVELGVSETQYF. CDR3 sequence (DNA): TGCAGCGTTGAACTGGGGGTTTCGGAGACCCAGTACTTC. The variable domain in full, with the rest retrieved from reference TRBV29-1 and TRBJ2-5, is SAVISQKPSRDICQRGTSLTIQCQVDSQVTMMFWYRQQPGQSLTLIATANQGSEATYESGFVIDKFPISRPNLTFSTLTVSNMSPEDSSIYLCSVELGVSETQYFGPGTRLLVL.

This clonotype was counted between two and nine times. The chain uses TRBV7-2 and TRBJ2-7; unclear D gene. V dropped 5 bases and J dropped 2 bases, with 10 bases sitting between them. The CDR3 runs 13 residues. The germline CDR1 and CDR2 sequences are SGHTA and FQGNSA. The CDR3 bases are TGTGCCAGCAGCAACGTGCTACCCTACGAGCAGTACTTC. Its protein is CASSNVLPYEQYF.

Here the CDR3 reads CASSESNGGQTQYF. The CDR3 DNA follows: TGCGCCAGCAGTGAGTCGAATGGGGGACAGACCCAGTACTTC. This sequence joins TRBV10-2 and TRBJ2-5; tentatively, D is TRBD1 or TRBD2 (5 bases each). The germline V and J ends were trimmed by 0 bases and 6 bases, with 11 bases remaining between them. Germline V gives CDR1 WSHSY, CDR2 SAAADI. The CDR3 length is 14 residues.

The CDR3 sequence is CASSLYDPEDTQYF. The CDR3 bases are TGTGCCAGCAGTTTATACGACCCGGAAGATACGCAGTATTTT. The V gene is TRBV27, the J gene TRBJ2-3, with no clear D. Germline values: CDR1 MNHEY, CDR2 SMNVEV (reference sequence). V gave up 1 base and J gave up 5 bases, with 10 bases separating them. The CDR3 covers 14 residues.

The gene calls are TRBV5-1 and TRBJ1-6; TRBD1 is a possible D gene (5 bases). The germline gives CDR1 SGHRS, CDR2 YFSETQ. Trimming cost V 5 bases and J 3 bases, with 12 bases left between them. The CDR3 is 15 residues long. In DNA form, the CDR3 reads TGCGCCAGCAGAATTGACAGCCTCTATAATTCACCCCTCCACTTT. It specifies CASRIDSLYNSPLHF.

This clonotype was detected only a few times. This sequence joins TRBV6-1 and TRBJ2-4, with D possibly TRBD1 on 6 matching bases. The CDR3 runs 14 residues. Looked up from germline, CDR1 is MNHNS and CDR2 is SASEGT. Trimming stripped 5 bases from V and 3 bases from J, with 11 bases between. The DNA of the CDR3 is TGTGCCAGCAGTCGACAGGACGGCAAAAACATTCAGTACTTC. Translated, it gives CASSRQDGKNIQYF.

The V gene is TRBV5-6, the J gene TRBJ2-5; possibly TRBD1 or TRBD2 for D (5 bases each). Trimming took 3 bases from V and 5 from J, leaving 20 bases between them. CDR1 is SGHDT, CDR2 YYEEEE, per germline. The CDR3 is 16 amino acids. CDR3 region: CASSWGTEALGETQYF. The DNA for the CDR3 is TGTGCCAGCAGCTGGGGGACGGAGGCCTTGGGGGAGACCCAGTACTTC.

This clonotype appeared a single time. The V call is TRBV4-2, the J call TRBJ2-5, with D perhaps being TRBD1 or TRBD2 (5 bases each). Gene TRBJ2-7 matches the end of the DNA better, so the J call may be wrong. Germline-derived CDR1 and CDR2 are LGHNA and YNFKEQ. The CDR3 consists of 14 residues. The CDR3 DNA is TGTGCCAGCAGCTCCGGGACGGTCCCCCACGAGCAGTACTTC. Its translation: CASSSGTVPHEQYF.

As concerns this clonotype: Compared with germline, one end of the junction differs, possibly owing to a read error. V is TRBV6-2 or TRBV6-3 and J is TRBJ1-1, with D maybe TRBD1 (5 bases). CDR1 MNHEY and CDR2 SVGEGT come from the germline V gene. CDR3 length: 14 amino acids. CDR3 sequence (DNA): TGTGCCAGCAGTTACCAGGGCCGGAACGCTGAAGCTTTCTTT. It translates to CASSYQGRNAEAFF.

V is TRBV12-3 or TRBV12-4 and J is TRBJ2-1; 11 bases map to TRBD2. The CDR3 sequence is 14 residues long. The junction had 5 bases not matched to a gene; V was cut back by 5 bases and J by 8 bases. Here the CDR3 reads CASSPPTSGDEQFF. In DNA, the CDR3 is TGTGCCAGCAGTCCCCCGACTAGCGGGGATGAGCAGTTCTTC.

Concerning this clonotype itself: One end of the junction varies from germline; a read error may be responsible. The J gene is TRBJ1-5, the V gene TRBV2, with unresolved D. Per germline, CDR1 SNHLY and CDR2 FYNNEI. The CDR3 spans 12 residues. The CDR3 bases are TGTACCAGCAGTGGGTTACTAGGTTCTCAGCATTTT. Protein sequence: CTSSGLLGSQHF.

This chain uses TRBV4-1 with TRBJ1-4; 7 bases match TRBD1. Germline-derived CDR1 and CDR2 are MGHRA and YSYEKL. CDR3 length: 15 amino acids. Unmatched junction bases numbered 3, after V lost 5 bases and J lost 0 bases. CDR3 region: CASSWDSATNEKLFF. The CDR3 DNA reads as TGCGCCAGCAGCTGGGACAGCGCAACTAATGAAAAACTGTTTTTT.

This sequence joins TRBV20-1 and TRBJ1-6, with D hard to call. CDR1 and CDR2 (germline): DFQATT, SNEGSKA (reference sequence). Trimming took 1 base from V and 11 from J, leaving 12 bases between them. The CDR3 has 13 amino acids. CDR3: CSARVAGTPPLHF. The CDR3 DNA follows: TGCAGTGCTAGAGTGGCAGGAACTCCACCCCTCCACTTT.

The chain recombines TRBV27 with TRBJ2-7, with 7 bases fitting TRBD1. Germline lookup yields CDR1 MNHEY and CDR2 SMNVEV (reference sequence). The CDR3 runs to 12 residues. J lost 10 bases, V lost 4 bases, and 7 bases had no gene match. The CDR3 bases are TGTGCCAGCAGTTCCCGACAGGGTGACCAGTACTTC. Protein product: CASSSRQGDQYF.

This clonotype was seen a few times. This chain joins TRBV6-2 or TRBV6-3 and TRBJ2-7; D call uncertain. Germline V gives CDR1 MNHEY, CDR2 SVGEGT. Trimming removed 4 bases from V and 3 bases from J, with 19 bases in between. The CDR3 totals 16 residues. The CDR3 protein is CASSFPQISVNYEQYF. The DNA for the CDR3 is TGTGCCAGCAGTTTTCCCCAGATATCAGTAAACTACGAGCAGTACTTC.

This clonotype was recorded once. The rearrangement links TRBV29-1 to TRBJ2-1; tentative D call: TRBD2 (6 bases). Germline V gives CDR1 SQVTM, CDR2 ANQGSEA. This CDR3 region has 14 residues. Trimming shortened V by 3 bases and J by 2 bases, and 11 bases separated the two germline ends. The CDR3 bases are TGCAGCGTTGACGGGGGAAGCCCCTACAATGAGCAGTTCTTC. Its protein is CSVDGGSPYNEQFF.

Note on this clonotype: One end of the junction is discordant with germline, which a read error may explain. V usage is TRBV12-3 or TRBV12-4 and J usage is TRBJ2-3; D remains ambiguous. The CDR3 consists of 11 residues. DNA of the CDR3: TGTGCCAGCAGCCCCGGAAATACGCGGTATTTT. Translation gives CASSPGNTRYF.

The J gene is TRBJ2-3, the V gene TRBV20-1; 7 nucleotides line up with TRBD2. The CDR3 has 14 residues. Looked up from germline, CDR1 is DFQATT and CDR2 is SNEGSKA (reference sequence). The DNA of the CDR3 is TGCTCCGGGGGGTTTAGTTCCCGCACAGATACGCAGTATTTT. Translated, it gives CSGGFSSRTDTQYF.

The chain uses TRBV6-6 and TRBJ2-4; D possibly corresponds to TRBD2 (5 bases). The closer fit of TRBJ2-7 to the DNA end suggests the J call may be wrong. CDR3 size: 14 residues. CDR1 is MNHNY, CDR2 SVGAGI, per germline (reference sequence). As DNA, the CDR3 is TGTGCCAGCAGTAAAGAGAGGGACTCCTACGAGCAGTACTTC. Its protein product is CASSKERDSYEQYF.

The rearrangement links TRBV24-1 to TRBJ2-1; D is unclear. CDR3 length: 11 amino acids. Per germline, CDR1 KGHDR and CDR2 SFDVKD. Trimming shortened V by 5 bases and J by 7 bases, and 5 bases separated the two germline ends. The CDR3 DNA follows: TGTGCCACCAGTGCCCTGAATGAGCAGTTCTTC. Its translation: CATSALNEQFF.